This TCR beta chain stems from a study of cytomegalovirus exposure and HLA in healthy donors. Study overall: Caucasian-associated ancestry cluster membership applied to about 80% of several hundred genotyped donors. Study conclusions and caveats: Most TCR sequences showed up rarely, but some public TCRs showed up in many donors. The study flagged approximately 180 TCR beta chains as cytomegalovirus-associated.

On this clone itself: What it recognizes is unknown.

The CDR3 runs 11 residues. V was trimmed by 4 bases and J by 2 bases, leaving 6 bases between them. Per germline, CDR1 GTSNPN and CDR2 SVGIG (reference sequence). PCR was performed using 60 Vbeta and 13 Jbeta primers. The repertoire was sequenced with immunoSEQ multiplex PCR; TCRdb's copy has only in-frame clones and lacks some. The specimen's table records about 170,000 clones. This TCR was sampled from a woman aged 18-30 years in good health and CMV-seropositive. Specimen: PBMCs. The J gene is TRBJ2-7, the V gene TRBV30; no reliable D call. CDR3 sequence: CAWKLTYEQYF. CDR3 DNA sequence: TGTGCCTGGAAATTAACCTACGAGCAGTACTTC.